Presented here are 17 T cell receptor beta chains from one specimen sequenced in a study of blood T cell repertoires in COVID-19. The data were produced by immunoSEQ multiplex PCR, yet TCRdb's version contains in-frame clones alone and is incomplete. Of approximately 100,000 clones in the sample, 85% were seen once. Sequenced input: peripheral blood. These TCRs come from a woman between 65 and 79 years old with active or convalescent COVID-19.

V is TRBV6-5 and J is TRBJ1-6; D uncertain. Germline CDR1 and CDR2: MNHEY and SVGAGI. The V end was cut by 5 bases, the J end by 4 bases, with 9 bases between. The length of the CDR3 is 14 residues. CDR3 nucleotide sequence: TGTGCCAGCAGTCCAACGAGGTATAATTCACCCCTCCACTTT. Translating gives CASSPTRYNSPLHF.

The rearrangement uses TRBV3-1 (or the pseudogene TRBV3-2) and TRBJ2-1; D is ambiguous. This CDR3 has 13 amino acids. The V end lost 0 bases, the J end lost 13 bases, and 13 bases lay between the germline ends. Germline V gene data show CDR1 as LGHDT and CDR2 as YNNKEL (reference sequence). The CDR3 region has the DNA TGTGCCAGCAGCCAAGATCTGTTACAAAGTCAGTTCTTC. Residues: CASSQDLLQSQFF.

The table lists this clone with a few counts. The chain recombines TRBV4-1 with TRBJ1-3, with a tentative D call TRBD1 (6 bases). Per the germline V gene, CDR1 is MGHRA and CDR2 is YSYEKL. Between the trimmed V and J ends, which lost 3 bases and 4 bases, there was a span of 22 bases. This CDR3 is 18 amino acids long. The CDR3 spells CASSQSPRNRAGGNTIYF. DNA for the CDR3: TGCGCCAGCAGCCAGTCCCCCCGTAACAGGGCTGGAGGAAACACCATATATTTT.

The V call is TRBV5-3, the J call TRBJ1-1; D not resolved. TRBV5-3 qualifies as an ORF whose function is uncertain. The CDR3 has 16 residues. Deletions cut 4 bases from V and 1 base from J, with 17 bases between. The CDR3 protein is CARSHPSGEANTEAFF. CDR3 nucleotide sequence: TGTGCCAGAAGCCATCCCTCCGGGGAGGCGAACACTGAAGCTTTCTTT.

The V and J genes are TRBV2 and TRBJ2-1; tentative D call: TRBD2 (6 bases). The ends were cut back, 7 bases at V and 6 bases at J, with 16 bases in the middle. The CDR3 is 14 residues long. CDR1 is SNHLY and CDR2 is FYNNEI in the germline V gene. The CDR3 here is CASNVAGRINEQFF. In nucleotides, the CDR3 is TGTGCCAGCAATGTTGCGGGGAGAATCAATGAGCAGTTCTTC.

V is TRBV5-6 and J is TRBJ2-3, with 13 bases that match TRBD2. This CDR3 contains 18 residues. CDR1 and CDR2 from the germline V gene are SGHDT and YYEEEE. J lost 6 bases, V lost 0 bases, and 10 bases had no gene match. CDR3 in amino acids: CASSLAAGTSGARDTQYF. The CDR3 DNA is TGTGCCAGCAGCTTGGCCGCCGGGACTAGCGGGGCCCGGGATACGCAGTATTTT. Using reference TRBV5-6 and TRBJ2-3 for the parts outside the CDR3, the full variable domain is DAGVTQSPTHLIKTRGQQVTLRCSPKSGHDTVSWYQQALGQGPQFIFQYYEEEERQRGNFPDRFSGHQFPNYSSELNVNALLLGDSALYLCASSLAAGTSGARDTQYFGPGTRLTVL.

The V gene is TRBV7-2, the J gene TRBJ2-1; D is possibly TRBD2 (6 bases). Germline V gene lookup returns CDR1 SGHTA and CDR2 FQGNSA. The CDR3 covers 14 residues. V lost 2 bases and J 6 bases, leaving 11 bases between the germline ends. CDR3 in amino acids: CASSLIGLFNEQFF. CDR3 DNA sequence: TGTGCCAGCAGCTTAATAGGACTATTCAATGAGCAGTTCTTC.

This CDR3 reads CASSQDSSYEQYF. In DNA, the CDR3 is TGCGCCAGCAGCCAAGACAGCTCCTACGAGCAGTACTTC. The chain employs TRBV4-3 and TRBJ2-7; no firm D call. The CDR3 spans 13 residues. V was pared by 0 bases and J by 0 bases, with 3 bases between. Per germline, CDR1 LGHNA and CDR2 YSLEER.

The J gene is TRBJ2-1, the V gene TRBV23-1; 11 bases align to TRBD1. TRBV23-1 is identified as an open reading frame with a role that is uncertain. Unmatched junction bases numbered 6, after V lost 8 bases and J lost 0 bases. The CDR3 spans 16 residues. The CDR3 region has the DNA TGCGCCAGCCGACCGGGACAGGGGGACTCCTACAATGAGCAGTTCTTC. The encoded protein is CASRPGQGDSYNEQFF.

The gene calls are TRBV9 and TRBJ2-1; 9 nucleotides align to TRBD2. CDR1 and CDR2 (germline): SGDLS, YYNGEE. CDR3 length: 14 amino acids. The V and J ends lost 6 bases and 9 bases, in that order; junction bases with no gene match: 10. The CDR3 loop reads CASTRVAGEGEQFF. CDR3 sequence (DNA): TGTGCCAGCACCAGAGTAGCGGGGGAGGGTGAGCAGTTCTTC.

The V call is TRBV19, the J call TRBJ2-3, with D possibly being TRBD2 (5 bases). Looked up from germline, CDR1 is LNHDA and CDR2 is SQIVND (reference sequence). The CDR3 has 17 amino acids. Trimming shortened V by 0 bases and J by 0 bases, and 13 bases separated the two germline ends. CDR3 in amino acids: CASSIDGRRTSTDTQYF. The CDR3 bases are TGTGCCAGTAGTATAGATGGTCGGCGGACTAGCACAGATACGCAGTATTTT.

The chain recombines TRBV5-4 with TRBJ2-7; 13 bases align to TRBD2. Germline V lookup: CDR1 SGHNT, CDR2 YYREEE (reference sequence). The ends lost 4 bases at V and 1 base at J; junction bases unmatched: 2. The CDR3 loop spans 15 amino acids. CDR3 sequence: CASSRTSGGSYEQYF. CDR3 nucleotides: TGTGCCAGCAGCCGGACTAGCGGGGGATCCTACGAGCAGTACTTC.

The chain links TRBV7-9 to TRBJ2-2, with D unresolved. The length of the CDR3 is 15 residues. Trimming took 3 bases from V and 2 from J, leaving 10 bases between them. Germline CDR1 SEHNR, CDR2 FQNEAQ (reference sequence). The CDR3 DNA follows: TGTGCCAGCAGCTTCCAGATTCTCAACACCGGGGAGCTGTTTTTT. It is translated as CASSFQILNTGELFF.

This sequence joins TRBV5-3 and TRBJ2-3, with 9 bases identical to TRBD1. TRBV5-3 is labeled an ORF, and its function is uncertain. V trimming: 4 bases; J trimming: 3 bases; junction bases outside the gene matches: 6. The CDR3 loop spans 15 amino acids. Written as DNA, the CDR3 is TGTGCCAGAAGCCCACAGGGGGCATGGACAGATACGCAGTATTTT. Translating gives CARSPQGAWTDTQYF.

This chain connects TRBV2 to TRBJ2-5; D is unclear. CDR1 SNHLY and CDR2 FYNNEI come from the germline V gene. CDR3 length: 11 amino acids. Trimming left V 6 bases short and J 2 bases short, with 4 bases between. The CDR3 DNA sequence: TGTGCCAGCAGCGTACAAGAGACCCAGTACTTC. Its protein is CASSVQETQYF.

This chain uses TRBV24-1 with TRBJ2-1; 8 bases map to TRBD2. CDR3 length equals 16 residues. The ends lost 4 bases at V and 12 bases at J; junction bases unmatched: 16. CDR1 and CDR2 (germline): KGHDR, SFDVKD. CDR3 protein: CATSEPTGGSGGGQFF. The CDR3 bases are TGTGCCACCAGTGAGCCAACAGGTGGATCGGGAGGGGGGCAGTTCTTC.

J is TRBJ1-1 and V is TRBV2; 8 nucleotides match TRBD1. CDR3 length: 15 amino acids. CDR1 and CDR2 (germline): SNHLY, FYNNEI. Trimming removed 3 bases from V and 3 bases from J; junction bases left unmatched: 6. CDR3 loop: CASSDNRGTHTEAFF. The DNA for the CDR3 is TGTGCCAGCAGTGATAACAGGGGGACGCACACTGAAGCTTTCTTT.